The 2 T cell receptor beta chains listed next were all sequenced from one sample in a study of shared clonotypes between healthy human individuals. Produced via immunoSEQ multiplex PCR; TCRdb's table is partial and in-frame only. Here the sample spans about 680,000 clones, just over 90% being singletons. Naive CD8 isolation took CD45RO-negative cells positively selected for CCR7 and excluded terminally differentiated effector memory CD45RA+ cells. The sequencing input was naive CD8+ T cells sorted from blood. These receptors came from a man between 25 and 39 years old in good health.

The chain recombines TRBV25-1 with TRBJ2-2; no definite D call. The germline V and J ends were trimmed by 5 bases and 7 bases, with 26 bases remaining between them. Germline-derived CDR1 and CDR2 are MGHDK and SYGVNS. The CDR3 consists of 18 residues. The CDR3 spells CASSSPQLARFRGGELFF. CDR3 DNA: TGTGCCAGCAGTTCGCCCCAACTGGCCCGGTTCCGTGGCGGGGAGCTGTTTTTT.

About this clone itself: Other nucleotide sequences from this sample produce the same CDR3. This sequence joins TRBV9 and TRBJ2-7; 7 bases agree with TRBD2. J gave up 1 base and V 0 bases, and 1 base lay outside the gene matches. CDR1 is SGDLS, CDR2 YYNGEE, per germline. The CDR3 contains 14 residues. CDR3 protein: CASSVGGSSYEQYF. CDR3 in DNA: TGTGCCAGCAGCGTAGGCGGGAGTTCCTACGAGCAGTACTTC. The full variable domain, its missing parts supplied by reference TRBV9 and TRBJ2-7, is DSGVTQTPKHLITATGQRVTLRCSPRSGDLSVYWYQQSLDQGLQFLIQYYNGEERAKGNILERFSAQQFPDLHSELNLSSLELGDSALYFCASSVGGSSYEQYFGPGTRLTVT.